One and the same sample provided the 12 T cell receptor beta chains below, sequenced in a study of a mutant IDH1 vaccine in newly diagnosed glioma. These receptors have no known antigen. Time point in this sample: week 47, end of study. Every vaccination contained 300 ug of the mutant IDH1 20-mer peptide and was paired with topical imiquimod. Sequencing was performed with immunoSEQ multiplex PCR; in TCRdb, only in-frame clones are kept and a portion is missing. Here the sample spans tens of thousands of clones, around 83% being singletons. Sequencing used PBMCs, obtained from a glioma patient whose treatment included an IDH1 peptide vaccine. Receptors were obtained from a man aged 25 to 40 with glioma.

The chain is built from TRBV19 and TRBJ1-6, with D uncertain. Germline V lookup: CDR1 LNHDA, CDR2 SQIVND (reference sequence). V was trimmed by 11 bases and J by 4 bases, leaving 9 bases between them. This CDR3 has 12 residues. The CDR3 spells CACSEYNSPLHF. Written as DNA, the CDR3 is TGTGCCTGCAGCGAGTATAATTCACCCCTCCACTTT.

CDR3 DNA: TGTGCCAGCAGCTTGGTTTTCTACGAGCAGTACTTC. Protein product: CASSLVFYEQYF. The chain carries TRBV5-5 and TRBJ2-7; D is unclear. Germline V lookup: CDR1 SGHKS, CDR2 YYEKEE (reference sequence). V dropped 0 bases and J dropped 3 bases, with 4 bases sitting between them. The CDR3 loop spans 12 amino acids.

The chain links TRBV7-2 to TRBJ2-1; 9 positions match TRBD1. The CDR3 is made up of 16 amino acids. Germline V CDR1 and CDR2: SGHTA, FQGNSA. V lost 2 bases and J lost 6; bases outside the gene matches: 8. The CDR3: CASSLFGTGPRNEQFF. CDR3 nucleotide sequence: TGTGCCAGCAGCTTATTTGGGACAGGGCCTCGCAATGAGCAGTTCTTC.

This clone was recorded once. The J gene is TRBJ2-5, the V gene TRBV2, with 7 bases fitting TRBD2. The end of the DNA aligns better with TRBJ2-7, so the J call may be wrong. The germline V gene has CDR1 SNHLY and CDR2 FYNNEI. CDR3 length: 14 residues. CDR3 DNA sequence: TGTGCCAGCGAGGCCCTCAGCGGGGCCTACGAGCAGTACTTC. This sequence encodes CASEALSGAYEQYF.

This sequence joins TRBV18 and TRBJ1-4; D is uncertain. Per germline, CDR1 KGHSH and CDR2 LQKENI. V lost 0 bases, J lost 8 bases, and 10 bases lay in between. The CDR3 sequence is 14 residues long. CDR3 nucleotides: TGTGCCAGCTCACCACCCACGGGTTTCGAAAAACTGTTTTTT. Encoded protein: CASSPPTGFEKLFF.

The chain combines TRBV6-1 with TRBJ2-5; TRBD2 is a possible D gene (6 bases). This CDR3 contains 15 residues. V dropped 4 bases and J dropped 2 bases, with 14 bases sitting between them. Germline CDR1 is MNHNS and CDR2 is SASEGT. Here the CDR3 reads CASSGSRAGQETQYF. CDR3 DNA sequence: TGTGCCAGCAGTGGGTCGAGGGCGGGGCAAGAGACCCAGTACTTC.

The chain's CDR3 is CASSSPPGGMNTEAFF. CDR3 nucleotides: TGTGCCAGCAGTTCCCCCCCCGGGGGGATGAACACTGAAGCTTTCTTT. The chain links TRBV28 to TRBJ1-1; D perhaps matches TRBD1 (5 bases). Trimming took 4 bases from V and 0 from J, leaving 15 bases between them. Germline V lookup: CDR1 MDHEN, CDR2 SYDVKM. This CDR3 has 16 amino acids.

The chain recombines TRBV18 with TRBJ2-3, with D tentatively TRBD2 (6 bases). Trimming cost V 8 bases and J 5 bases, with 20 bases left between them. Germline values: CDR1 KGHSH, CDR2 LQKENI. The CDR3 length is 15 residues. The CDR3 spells CASTSRLAEIDTQYF. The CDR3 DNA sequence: TGTGCCAGCACCTCTAGGTTAGCGGAAATAGATACGCAGTATTTT.

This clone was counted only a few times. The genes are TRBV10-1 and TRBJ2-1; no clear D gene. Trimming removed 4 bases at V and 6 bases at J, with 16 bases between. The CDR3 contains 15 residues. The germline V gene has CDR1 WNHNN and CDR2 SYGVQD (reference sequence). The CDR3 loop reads CASSGIGIALNEQFF. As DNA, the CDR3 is TGCGCCAGCAGTGGTATTGGGATTGCACTCAATGAGCAGTTCTTC.

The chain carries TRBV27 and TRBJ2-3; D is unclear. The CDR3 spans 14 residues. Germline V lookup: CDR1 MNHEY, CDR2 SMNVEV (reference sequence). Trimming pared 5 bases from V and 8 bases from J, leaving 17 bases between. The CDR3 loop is CASSPGLTWGTQYF. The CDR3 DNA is TGTGCCAGCAGTCCAGGATTAACCTGGGGTACGCAGTATTTT.

The CDR3, as DNA: TGTGCCAGCTCACCATTCTCGGGGGGCGCAGGCAATCAGCCCCAGCATTTT. Amino acids: CASSPFSGGAGNQPQHF. The V call is TRBV18, the J call TRBJ1-5, with a weak D call TRBD1 (6 bases). V shed 2 bases and J shed 2 bases, with 16 bases lying between them. This CDR3 is built from 17 residues. CDR1 KGHSH and CDR2 LQKENI come from the germline V gene.

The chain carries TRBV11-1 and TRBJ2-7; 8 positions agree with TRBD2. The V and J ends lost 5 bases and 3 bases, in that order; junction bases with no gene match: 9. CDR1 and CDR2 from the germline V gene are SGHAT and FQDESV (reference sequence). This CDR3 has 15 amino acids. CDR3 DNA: TGTGCCAGCAGCCGACGGGGGGGAACTTTCTACGAGCAGTACTTC. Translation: CASSRRGGTFYEQYF.